This passage covers 21 T cell receptor beta chains from one sample sequenced in a study of T-cell memory formation after mild COVID-19 (TCRdb year 2021). Receptor amplification or capture employed 5' RACE. The data were produced on an Illumina NovaSeq 6000. TCRdb reanalyzed the raw reads on its own, using fastp at Q25 for trimming and MiXCR for clone calling, and kept in-frame beta chains. Identical CDR3 proteins give one entry, which carries the most common genes and DNA. The sample has tens of thousands of distinct CDR3 sequences on record, approximately 23% of them singletons. The top ten clonotypes cover over 40% of the sample. Sequenced: PBMCs or a T cell subset sorted from them (not recorded which). The receptors derive from a man between 18 and 35 years old who had mild COVID-19 (a few samples of this study predate the infection). The sample titles of this study are shuffled in the database, so cell type and time point are left out; the donor was told from shared clones.

V usage is TRBV6-5 and J usage is TRBJ1-2; a possible D gene is TRBD1 (5 bases). CDR3 length: 14 amino acids. The V end lost 7 bases, the J end lost 2 bases, and 14 bases lay between the germline ends. Germline loops: CDR1 MNHEY, CDR2 SVGAGI. CDR3 DNA: TGTGCCAGCAAGACTGTGGGGGGAAACTATGGCTACACCTTC. As protein: CASKTVGGNYGYTF.

Only a few counts were recorded for this clonotype. The genes are TRBV11-2 and TRBJ2-3, with 11 nucleotides matching TRBD2. CDR1 is SGHAT and CDR2 is FQNNGV in the germline V gene. V lost 4 bases to trimming and J lost 2 bases; unmatched junction nucleotides: 5. There are 16 residues in the CDR3. The DNA for the CDR3 is TGTGCCAGCAGCTCGACTAGCGGGGCACCCACAGATACGCAGTATTTT. This encodes CASSSTSGAPTDTQYF.

The rearrangement joins TRBV3-1 to TRBJ2-7; TRBD2 matches at 11 bases. Germline values: CDR1 LGHDT, CDR2 YNNKEL (reference sequence). V trimming: 3 bases; J trimming: 3 bases; junction bases outside the gene matches: 4. The CDR3 spans 15 residues. CDR3 sequence (DNA): TGTGCCAGCAGCCATACACTAGCGGGGGTCTACGAGCAGTACTTC. Translating gives CASSHTLAGVYEQYF.

The chain uses TRBV10-3 and TRBJ1-3; a weak D match, TRBD1 (5 bases). The germline V gene has CDR1 ENHRY and CDR2 SYGVKD. The CDR3 is made up of 15 amino acids. The V end was cut by 6 bases, the J end by 3 bases, with 15 bases between. The CDR3 DNA is TGTGCCATCAGCCTTCCTACAGGAAGTGGAAACACCATATATTTT. Encoded protein: CAISLPTGSGNTIYF.

In nucleotides, the CDR3 is TGCGCCAGCAGCCTCCGGGACAGGTCCTACAATGAGCAGTTCTTC. Translating it yields CASSLRDRSYNEQFF. The genes are TRBV5-1 and TRBJ2-1, with 8 nucleotides matching TRBD1. In germline, CDR1 is SGHRS, CDR2 YFSETQ. The CDR3 extends over 15 amino acids. V lost 4 bases, J lost 1 base, and 4 bases stayed unmatched. Complete variable domain (other parts from reference TRBV5-1 and TRBJ2-1): KAGVTQTPRYLIKTRGQQVTLSCSPISGHRSVSWYQQTPGQGLQFLFEYFSETQRNKGNFPGRFSGRQFSNSRSEMNVSTLELGDSALYLCASSLRDRSYNEQFFGPGTRLTVL.

V and J are TRBV3-2 and TRBJ1-2; the D call of TRBD1 is as the table states it, not checked on the DNA. TRBV3-2 is noted as a pseudogene. The CDR3 totals 17 residues. This chain's CDR3 is CASSQGGDGHLDYGYTF. The CDR3 DNA follows: TGTGCCAGCAGCCAAGGTGGGGATGGACACCTCGACTATGGCTACACCTTC.

The CDR3: CAISGSDMSYEQYV. In DNA form, the CDR3 reads TGTGCCATCAGTGGTAGCGATATGTCCTACGAGCAGTACGTC. The chain couples TRBV10-3 to TRBJ2-7; D is possibly TRBD2 (5 bases). Germline V gene lookup returns CDR1 ENHRY and CDR2 SYGVKD. Trimming pared 4 bases from V and 1 base from J, leaving 11 bases between. This CDR3 contains 14 residues.

V is TRBV5-1 and J is TRBJ2-5, with TRBD1 as a possible D gene (7 bases). With 0 bases removed from V and 0 bases from J, the gap between germline ends came to 12 bases. The germline V gene has CDR1 SGHRS and CDR2 YFSETQ. This CDR3 contains 16 residues. CDR3 amino acids: CASSLASGGYQETQYF. The CDR3 DNA reads as TGCGCCAGCAGCTTGGCCTCAGGGGGGTACCAAGAGACCCAGTACTTC.

CDR3: CAISPNTGELFF. The DNA of the CDR3 is TGTGCCATCTCCCCGAACACCGGGGAGCTGTTTTTT. This chain connects TRBV10-3 to TRBJ2-2, with D unclear. The germline V gene has CDR1 ENHRY and CDR2 SYGVKD. The CDR3 has 12 residues. Trimming removed 8 bases from V and 0 bases from J, with 4 bases in between.

The chain links TRBV9 to TRBJ2-1, with 7 bases matching TRBD2. The V gene end was trimmed by 3 bases and the J gene end by 7 bases; junction bases not matched to a gene: 10. Looked up from germline, CDR1 is SGDLS and CDR2 is YYNGEE. CDR3 length: 15 residues. The CDR3 loop reads CASSASGVGTNEQFF. The CDR3, as DNA: TGTGCCAGCAGCGCCAGCGGGGTAGGGACGAATGAGCAGTTCTTC.

The gene calls are TRBV9 and TRBJ2-5; perhaps TRBD2 as D (6 bases). The V and J ends lost 0 bases and 3 bases respectively, with 12 bases between them. The germline gives CDR1 SGDLS, CDR2 YYNGEE. CDR3 length: 15 amino acids. This CDR3 is CASSVGVGGEETQYF. CDR3 DNA: TGTGCCAGCAGCGTAGGCGTTGGCGGGGAAGAGACCCAGTACTTC.

The chain is built from TRBV6-6 and TRBJ1-5; no firm D call. V lost 3 bases, J lost 4 bases, and 4 bases lay in between. CDR3 length: 12 amino acids. Germline assignment: CDR1 MNHNY and CDR2 SVGAGI (reference sequence). The CDR3 protein is CASSYLNQPQHF. CDR3 DNA sequence: TGTGCCAGCAGTTATTTAAATCAGCCCCAGCATTTT.

V is TRBV29-1 and J is TRBJ2-1; 11 positions agree with TRBD1. The CDR3 contains 19 residues. V gave up 7 bases and J gave up 3 bases; unmatched junction bases: 20. Germline V CDR1 and CDR2: SQVTM, ANQGSEA. The CDR3 DNA sequence: TGCAGCGCTGGACAACCGGGACAGGGGGGTTTAAGAGTCTACAATGAGCAGTTCTTC. Its translation is CSAGQPGQGGLRVYNEQFF.

CDR3 DNA sequence: TGTGCCATCAGTGAGGGGGCAGGAGTTCCCTACGAGCAGTACTTC. It yields the protein CAISEGAGVPYEQYF. V is TRBV10-3 and J is TRBJ2-7; a weak D match, TRBD1 (5 bases). Germline V lookup: CDR1 ENHRY, CDR2 SYGVKD. The CDR3 totals 15 residues. V was cut by 2 bases and J by 2 bases, with 13 bases left in between.

Relative to its sample, this clonotype is medium-sized (0.01 to 0.1%). The chain carries TRBV12-3 or TRBV12-4 and TRBJ1-3; 7 bases line up with TRBD1. Trimming cost V 6 bases and J 3 bases; bases outside gene matches: 11. The CDR3 is 16 amino acids. The CDR3 DNA reads as TGTGCCAGCAGGGGATTTAGACAGGGTGGTGGAAACACCATATATTTT. Encoded protein: CASRGFRQGGGNTIYF.

This clonotype was counted between two and nine times. V gene TRBV4-1 combines with J gene TRBJ2-2; D unclear. The CDR3 length is 14 residues. The V end was cut by 4 bases, the J end by 3 bases, with 9 bases between. Germline assignment: CDR1 MGHRA and CDR2 YSYEKL. CDR3 sequence: CASSPMGYTGELFF. CDR3 DNA: TGCGCCAGCAGCCCCATGGGGTACACCGGGGAGCTGTTTTTT.

This clonotype has just a few counts. The gene calls are TRBV6-1 and TRBJ2-7; 8 bases fit TRBD1. The J segment lost 2 bases and the V segment lost 7 bases, leaving 4 bases of the junction unmatched. From germline, CDR1 is MNHNS and CDR2 SASEGT. The CDR3 length is 13 residues. The CDR3, as DNA: TGTGCCAGCAACAGACAGGGGACCTACGAGCAGTACTTC. It codes for CASNRQGTYEQYF.

This clonotype has just a few counts. The chain is built from TRBV6-2 or TRBV6-3 and TRBJ2-7, with TRBD1 matching 9 bases. This CDR3 is built from 15 residues. Germline V CDR1 and CDR2: MNHEY, SVGEGT. The J segment lost 1 base and the V segment lost 0 bases, leaving 1 base of the junction unmatched. The CDR3 DNA reads TGTGCCAGCAGTTACTCACAGGGGGCTTCCTACGAGCAGTACTTC. This codes for CASSYSQGASYEQYF.

J is TRBJ1-4 and V is TRBV7-9, with 8 positions matching TRBD1. The trim removed 5 bases at V and 0 bases at J, leaving 8 bases unmatched. There are 17 residues in the CDR3. The germline V gene encodes CDR1 SEHNR and CDR2 FQNEAQ (reference sequence). CDR3 nucleotide sequence: TGTGCCAGCAGCCCCACGACAGGGGTTGCAACTAATGAAAAACTGTTTTTT. Its protein is CASSPTTGVATNEKLFF.

This clonotype occurred a few times. The chain is built from TRBV4-3 and TRBJ1-2, with D hard to call. V lost 1 base, J lost 5 bases, and 11 bases lay in between. There are 14 residues in the CDR3. CDR1 is LGHNA and CDR2 is YSLEER in the germline V gene. CDR3 residues: CASSQAGIEYGYTF. The CDR3 DNA follows: TGCGCCAGCAGCCAAGCAGGCATCGAGTATGGCTACACCTTC.

This chain links TRBV7-9 with TRBJ2-1, with D maybe TRBD1 (6 bases). CDR1 SEHNR and CDR2 FQNEAQ come from the germline V gene (reference sequence). V was trimmed by 5 bases and J by 6 bases, leaving 11 bases between them. This CDR3 region has 13 residues. CDR3 region: CASSPQGFNEQFF. The CDR3 DNA is TGTGCCAGCAGCCCCCAGGGGTTCAATGAGCAGTTCTTC.